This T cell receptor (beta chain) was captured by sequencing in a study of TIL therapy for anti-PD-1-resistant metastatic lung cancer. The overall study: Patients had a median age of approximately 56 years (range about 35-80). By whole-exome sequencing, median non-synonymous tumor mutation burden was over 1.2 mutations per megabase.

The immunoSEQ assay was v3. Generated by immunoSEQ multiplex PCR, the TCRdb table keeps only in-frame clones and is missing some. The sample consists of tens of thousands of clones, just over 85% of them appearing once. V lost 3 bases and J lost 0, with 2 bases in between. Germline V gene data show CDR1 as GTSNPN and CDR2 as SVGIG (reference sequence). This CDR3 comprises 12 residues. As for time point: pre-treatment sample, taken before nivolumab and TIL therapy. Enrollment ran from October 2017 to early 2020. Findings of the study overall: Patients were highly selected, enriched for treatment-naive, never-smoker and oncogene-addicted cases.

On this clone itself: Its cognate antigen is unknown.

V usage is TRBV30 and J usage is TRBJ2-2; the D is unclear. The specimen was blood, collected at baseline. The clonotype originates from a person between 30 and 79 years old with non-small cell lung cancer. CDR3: CAWSTNTGELFF. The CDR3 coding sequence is TGTGCCTGGAGCACGAACACCGGGGAGCTGTTTTTT.